This TCR beta chain comes out of a study of regulatory T cells. Primers: 52 TRBV forward and 13 TRBJ reverse. Clones were read by immunoSEQ multiplex PCR, and TCRdb kept only the in-frame ones, dropping some. The table lists around 32,000 clones, about 90% of them singletons. General observations from the study: In CD3G-deficient patients, conventional CD4+ T cells were enriched for hydrophobic CDR3 residues at positions 6 and 7. Patient repertoires had restricted TRB V-J pairs and skewed V and J usage, most in Tregs.

With regard to this clone: Its antigen remains unidentified.

The J segment lost 6 bases and the V segment lost 4 bases, leaving 13 bases of the junction unmatched. From germline, CDR1 is SGHRS and CDR2 YFSETQ. This CDR3 spans 16 amino acids. Patients aged 2 to 39 years had fewer naive T cells. Regulatory (CD25-high CD127-low) and conventional (CD25-low CD127-high) CD4+ T cells were sorted separately. This rearrangement joins TRBV5-1 to TRBJ2-3; 8 positions agree with TRBD1. This TCR was sampled from a person between 18 and 35 years old with CD3G deficiency. The sequencing sample was made of conventional CD4+ T cells sorted from blood. The CDR3 nucleotides are TGCGCCAGCAGCCCGACAGGGGTTTGGGGTCGGGATACGCAGTATTTT. As protein: CASSPTGVWGRDTQYF.